Here is one T cell receptor beta chain with its context. Its binding antigen is unknown. No much larger clonotype is one base removed from it; base qualities were not supplied. V lost 2 bases and J lost 7 bases, and the count of bases not matched to a germline gene is 5. The CDR3, cysteine through phenylalanine, is 15 amino acids long. Just CDR3 DNA is preserved here, 45 bases in frame from base 1. Via the germline V gene, CDR1 is SGDLS and CDR2 YYNGEE. This entry belongs to a study of blood T cell repertoires in COVID-19 (dated by TCRdb to about 2020). Some background on the complete study: Samples covering the acute and convalescent phases of COVID-19 were provided by collaborators in the United States, Italy and Spain. Where available, HLA class I and class II types were obtained from metadata supplied by the sample provider rather than from assay-based typing. The repertoires were released in a freely available public database intended as a resource for research on the immune response to SARS-CoV-2. The samples were drawn from two sources: the first 160 participants of the ongoing ImmuneRACE study, and about 1,300 subjects contributed by 6 global collaborators. Subjects who had been exposed to COVID-19, were actively infected with it, or had recovered from it provided the deeply sampled blood TCRbeta repertoires that made up the dataset. A de-identified subject ID, COVID-19 status, age in years and sex were almost always included in the sample metadata. The prospective study material was composed of cDNA or gDNA derived from T cells, B-cell-depleted T cells, or PBMCs. The investigation overall reported the following: Clinical and demographic metadata were provided uncurated, with the amount varying by source and participant.

TCRbeta CDR3 regions were amplified from genomic DNA by means of the immunoSEQ Assay, a bias-controlled multiplex PCR. The authors' pipeline ran thus. The number of nucleated cells in each sample was estimated from the amplification of reference gene primers within the assay. To quantify the absolute abundance of each unique TCRbeta CDR3 rearrangement, sequence reads were collapsed and filtered. For each sample, productive Simpson clonality was calculated as the square root of Simpson's diversity index across productive rearrangements. TCRdb retrieved this table from immuneACCESS and kept in-frame rearrangements only. Not all clones are present; in checked studies, unresolved V genes account for under half, and no reason is known for the remainder. V, J and clone size are those of that table, while D and trimming were read from the DNA. For this sample there are more than 95,000 clones; 75% to 85% appear just once. Together, the top ten hold 3.8% of the sample.

Each collaborating institution followed its own protocols to collect whole blood in K2EDTA tubes. Collaborator samples were shipped for TCRbeta analysis as frozen whole blood, isolated PBMCs, or DNA extracted from either sample type. This clonotype was obtained from a woman aged 45 to 65 with acute or convalescent COVID-19. The specimen sequenced was peripheral blood. In this chain, TRBV9 is recombined with TRBJ2-1, with 11 middle bases fitting TRBD2. The CDR3 amino acid sequence is: CASSVLAGGGNEQFF. The DNA sequence is given as TGTGCCAGCAGCGTCTTAGCGGGAGGGGGGAATGAGCAGTTCTTC.